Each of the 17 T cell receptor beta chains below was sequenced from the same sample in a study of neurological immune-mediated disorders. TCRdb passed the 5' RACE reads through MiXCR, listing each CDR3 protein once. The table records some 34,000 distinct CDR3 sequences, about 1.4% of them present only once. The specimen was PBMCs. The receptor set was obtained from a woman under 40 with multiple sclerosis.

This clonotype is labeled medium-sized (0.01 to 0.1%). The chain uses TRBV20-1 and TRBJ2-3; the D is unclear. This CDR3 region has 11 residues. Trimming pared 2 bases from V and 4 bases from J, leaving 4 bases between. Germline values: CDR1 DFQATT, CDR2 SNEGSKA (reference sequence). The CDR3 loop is CSARFPDTQYF. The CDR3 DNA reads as TGCAGTGCTAGATTCCCAGATACGCAGTATTTT.

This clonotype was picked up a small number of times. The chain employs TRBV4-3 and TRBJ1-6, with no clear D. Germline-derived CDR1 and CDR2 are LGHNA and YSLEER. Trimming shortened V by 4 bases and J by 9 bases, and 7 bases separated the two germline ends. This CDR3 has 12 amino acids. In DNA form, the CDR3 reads TGCGCCAGCAGCCCCGGCGGTTCACCCCTCCACTTT. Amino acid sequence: CASSPGGSPLHF.

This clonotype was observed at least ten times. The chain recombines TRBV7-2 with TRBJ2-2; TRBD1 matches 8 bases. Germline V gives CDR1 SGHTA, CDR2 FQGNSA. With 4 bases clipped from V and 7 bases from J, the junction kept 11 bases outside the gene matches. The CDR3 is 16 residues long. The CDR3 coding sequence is TGTGCCAGCAGCTCCAGACAGGGGCGTGTCAGCGGGGAGCTGTTTTTT. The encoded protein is CASSSRQGRVSGELFF.

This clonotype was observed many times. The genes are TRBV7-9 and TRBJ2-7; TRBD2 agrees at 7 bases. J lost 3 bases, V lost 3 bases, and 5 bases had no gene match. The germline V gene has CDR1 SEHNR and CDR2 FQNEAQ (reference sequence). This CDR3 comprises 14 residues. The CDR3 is CASSFPRGVYEQYF. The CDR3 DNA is TGTGCCAGCAGCTTTCCCCGGGGGGTCTACGAGCAGTACTTC.

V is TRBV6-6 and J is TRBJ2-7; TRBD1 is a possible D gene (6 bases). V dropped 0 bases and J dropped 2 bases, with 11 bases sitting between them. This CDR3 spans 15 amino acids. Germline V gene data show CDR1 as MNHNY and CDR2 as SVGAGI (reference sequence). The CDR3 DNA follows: TGTGCCAGCAGTTACTCGAGGGCAGGGGCCTACGAGCAGTACTTC. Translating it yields CASSYSRAGAYEQYF.

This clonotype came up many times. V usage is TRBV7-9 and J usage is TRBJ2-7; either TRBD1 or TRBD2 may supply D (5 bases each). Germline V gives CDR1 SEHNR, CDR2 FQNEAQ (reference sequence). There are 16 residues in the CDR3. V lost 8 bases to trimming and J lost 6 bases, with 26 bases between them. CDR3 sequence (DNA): TGTGCCAGCGAGCAGCTTAGCATCCGGGGCGAAAGCGAGCAGTACTTC. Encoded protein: CASEQLSIRGESEQYF. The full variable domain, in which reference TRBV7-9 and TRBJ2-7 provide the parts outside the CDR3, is DTGVSQNPRHKITKRGQNVTFRCDPISEHNRLYWYRQTLGQGPEFLTYFQNEAQLEKSRLLSDRFSAERPKGSFSTLEIQRTEQGDSAMYLCASEQLSIRGESEQYFGPGTRLTVT.

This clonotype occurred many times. The CDR3 DNA is TGTGCCAGCAGTATTGGGGGAATGAACACTGAAGCTTTCTTT. Its translation: CASSIGGMNTEAFF. The chain uses TRBV6-5 and TRBJ1-1, with a tentative D call TRBD1 (5 bases). CDR3 length: 14 amino acids. From germline, CDR1 is MNHEY and CDR2 SVGAGI. V shed 5 bases and J shed 0 bases, with 10 bases lying between them.

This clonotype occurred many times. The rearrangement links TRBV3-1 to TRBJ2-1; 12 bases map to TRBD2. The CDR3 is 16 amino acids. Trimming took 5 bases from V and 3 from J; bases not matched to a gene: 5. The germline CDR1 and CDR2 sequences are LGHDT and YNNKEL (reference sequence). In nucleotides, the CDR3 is TGTGCCAGCAGCTCTGGACTAGCGGGGTACTACAATGAGCAGTTCTTC. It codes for CASSSGLAGYYNEQFF.

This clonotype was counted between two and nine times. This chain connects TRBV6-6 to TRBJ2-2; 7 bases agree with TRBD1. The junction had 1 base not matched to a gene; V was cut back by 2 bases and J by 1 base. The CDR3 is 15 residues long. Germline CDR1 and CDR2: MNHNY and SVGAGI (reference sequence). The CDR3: CASSYGTENTGELFF. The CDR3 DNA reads TGTGCCAGCAGTTACGGGACAGAGAACACCGGGGAGCTGTTTTTT.

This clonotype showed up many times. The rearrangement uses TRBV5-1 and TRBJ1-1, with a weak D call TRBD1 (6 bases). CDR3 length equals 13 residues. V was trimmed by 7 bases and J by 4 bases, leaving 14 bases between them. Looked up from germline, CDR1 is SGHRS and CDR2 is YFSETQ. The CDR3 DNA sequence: TGCGCCAGCGGCCGACAGGCCTTCACTGAAGCTTTCTTT. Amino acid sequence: CASGRQAFTEAFF.

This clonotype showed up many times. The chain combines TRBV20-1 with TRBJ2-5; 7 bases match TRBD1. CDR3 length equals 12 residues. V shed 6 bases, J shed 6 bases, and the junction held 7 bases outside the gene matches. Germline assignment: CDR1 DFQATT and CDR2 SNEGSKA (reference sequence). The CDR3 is CSAGDRSQTQYF. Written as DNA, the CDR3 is TGCAGTGCCGGGGACAGATCACAGACCCAGTACTTC.

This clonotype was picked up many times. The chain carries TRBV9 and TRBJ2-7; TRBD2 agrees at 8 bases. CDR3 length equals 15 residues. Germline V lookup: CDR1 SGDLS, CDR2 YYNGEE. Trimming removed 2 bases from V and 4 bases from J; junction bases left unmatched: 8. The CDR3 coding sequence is TGTGCCAGCAGCGTCCGGGACGGCGGGAGGTACGAGCAGTACTTC. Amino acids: CASSVRDGGRYEQYF. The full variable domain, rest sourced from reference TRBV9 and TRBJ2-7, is DSGVTQTPKHLITATGQRVTLRCSPRSGDLSVYWYQQSLDQGLQFLIQYYNGEERAKGNILERFSAQQFPDLHSELNLSSLELGDSALYFCASSVRDGGRYEQYFGPGTRLTVT.

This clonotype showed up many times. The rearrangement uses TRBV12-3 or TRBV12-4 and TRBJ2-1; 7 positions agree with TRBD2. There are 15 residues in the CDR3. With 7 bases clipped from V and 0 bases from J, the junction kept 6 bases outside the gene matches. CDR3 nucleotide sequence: TGTGCCAGCAATCTGGGGGGGAGCTCCTACAATGAGCAGTTCTTC. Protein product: CASNLGGSSYNEQFF.

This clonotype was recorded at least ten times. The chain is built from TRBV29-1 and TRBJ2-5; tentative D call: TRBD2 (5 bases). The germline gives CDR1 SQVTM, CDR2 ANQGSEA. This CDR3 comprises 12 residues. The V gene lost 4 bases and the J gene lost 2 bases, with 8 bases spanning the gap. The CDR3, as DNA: TGCAGCGTTGTGAGGGCTCAAGAGACCCAGTACTTC. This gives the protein CSVVRAQETQYF.

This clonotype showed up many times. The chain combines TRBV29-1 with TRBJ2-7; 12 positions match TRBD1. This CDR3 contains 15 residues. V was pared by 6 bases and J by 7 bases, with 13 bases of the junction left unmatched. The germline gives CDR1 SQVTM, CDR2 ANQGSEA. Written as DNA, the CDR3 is TGCAGCGTATCCCTTACCGGGACAGGGGGCGGTGAGCAGTACTTC. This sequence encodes CSVSLTGTGGGEQYF.

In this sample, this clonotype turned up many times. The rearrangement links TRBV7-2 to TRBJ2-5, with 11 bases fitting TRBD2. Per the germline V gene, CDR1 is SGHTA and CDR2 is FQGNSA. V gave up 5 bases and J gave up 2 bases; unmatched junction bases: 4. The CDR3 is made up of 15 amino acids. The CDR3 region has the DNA TGTGCCAGCAGCCGGATAGCGGGGGGGCAAGAGACCCAGTACTTC. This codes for CASSRIAGGQETQYF. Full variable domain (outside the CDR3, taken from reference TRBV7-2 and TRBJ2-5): GAGVSQSPSNKVTEKGKDVELRCDPISGHTALYWYRQSLGQGLEFLIYFQGNSAPDKSGLPSDRFSAERTGGSVSTLTIQRTQQEDSAVYLCASSRIAGGQETQYFGPGTRLLVL.

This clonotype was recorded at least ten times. In DNA, the CDR3 is TGTGCCAGCAGTTCCGGGACAGGTAGAGAGCAGTACTTC. Translation: CASSSGTGREQYF. V and J are TRBV12-3 or TRBV12-4 and TRBJ2-7, with 8 positions matching TRBD1. V dropped 4 bases and J dropped 7; count of bases not matched to a gene: 6. The CDR3 loop spans 13 amino acids.